A selection of T cell receptor beta chains follows, all from one sample in a study of blood T cells in healthy people across ages. TCRdb reanalysed the 5' RACE reads using MiXCR and keeps one entry per CDR3 protein. The repertoire has some 730,000 distinct CDR3 sequences, 22% of them found once; the top ten carry roughly 22%. Sequenced: blood. The receptors were sampled from a man between 65 and 85 years old in good health. Both conserved end residues are part of each CDR3. A D gene is named only where the DNA matches it firmly. Only some rows state a clone size, as once, few, many or a class for expanded clones.

CASSFGTTPTSTQYF	TGTGCCAGCAGTTTTGGGACTACCCCCACGTCTACGCAGTATTTT	TRBV12-3/TRBV12-4	TRBD2	TRBJ2-3	-
CASSVVLAGYNEQFF	TGTGCCAGCAGCGTGGTACTAGCGGGGTACAATGAGCAGTTCTTC	TRBV9	TRBD2	TRBJ2-1	-
CASSIIGTSRETQYF	TGTGCCAGTAGTATAATTGGGACATCCCGGGAGACCCAGTACTTC	TRBV19	-	TRBJ2-5	few
CASSLIPKNTGELFF	TGCGCCAGCAGCTTGATCCCTAAGAACACCGGGGAGCTGTTTTTT	TRBV5-1	-	TRBJ2-2	once
CASSRNPGGQETQYF	TGTGCCAGCAGCCGAAACCCGGGGGGCCAAGAGACCCAGTACTTC	TRBV3-1	TRBD2	TRBJ2-5	few
CASSSVTHQGTHNEQLF	TGTGCCAGCAGCTCTGTCACTCACCAGGGGACTCACAATGAGCAGCTCTTC	TRBV3-1	-	TRBJ2-1	once
CATKAGFANYGYTF	TGTGCCACAAAAGCGGGTTTTGCTAACTATGGCTACACCTTC	TRBV12-3/TRBV12-4	-	TRBJ1-2	-
CASSGLTTYNEQFF	TGTGCCAGCAGCGGACTTACAACATACAATGAGCAGTTCTTC	TRBV2	-	TRBJ2-1	many
CASSQDIRTEETQYF	TGTGCCAGCAGCCAAGATATCAGGACAGAAGAGACCCAGTACTTC	TRBV3-1	-	TRBJ2-5	few
CAANGGHYEQYF	TGTGCCGCGAACGGGGGGCACTACGAGCAGTACTTC	TRBV28	-	TRBJ2-7	-
CASSPQRLTGELFF	TGTGCCAGCAGCCCTCAGCGGCTCACCGGGGAGCTGTTTTTT	TRBV11-3	-	TRBJ2-2	-
CASSASQTGFNNSPLHF	TGTGCCAGCAGTGCCTCACAGACAGGTTTCAATAATTCACCCCTCCACTTT	TRBV12-3/TRBV12-4	-	TRBJ1-6	few
CASSLGLFSDTQYF	TGCGCCAGCAGCCTAGGACTTTTTTCAGATACGCAGTATTTT	TRBV5-1	-	TRBJ2-3	-
CASSLKSPQTGRLSSGANVLTF	TGTGCCAGCAGCTTAAAAAGTCCACAAACAGGGCGCCTAAGCTCTGGGGCCAACGTCCTGACTTTC	TRBV7-3	-	TRBJ2-6	many
CASSPPPGTSIAGGTYNEQFF	TGTGCCAGCAGCCCCCCACCAGGGACCTCAATAGCGGGAGGAACCTACAATGAGCAGTTCTTC	TRBV27	TRBD2	TRBJ2-1	-
CASSYRDAEAFF	TGTGCCAGCAGTTACAGGGACGCTGAAGCTTTCTTT	TRBV6-6	-	TRBJ1-1	few
CSGAGTSNYGYTF	TGCAGTGGGGCCGGGACCTCGAACTATGGCTACACCTTC	TRBV20-1	-	TRBJ1-2	-
CSVSVWENTEAFF	TGCAGCGTTTCAGTGTGGGAGAACACTGAAGCTTTCTTT	TRBV29-1	-	TRBJ1-1	few
CASSPNARGTDTQYF	TGTGCCAGCTCACCCAACGCCAGGGGCACAGATACGCAGTATTTT	TRBV18	-	TRBJ2-3	-